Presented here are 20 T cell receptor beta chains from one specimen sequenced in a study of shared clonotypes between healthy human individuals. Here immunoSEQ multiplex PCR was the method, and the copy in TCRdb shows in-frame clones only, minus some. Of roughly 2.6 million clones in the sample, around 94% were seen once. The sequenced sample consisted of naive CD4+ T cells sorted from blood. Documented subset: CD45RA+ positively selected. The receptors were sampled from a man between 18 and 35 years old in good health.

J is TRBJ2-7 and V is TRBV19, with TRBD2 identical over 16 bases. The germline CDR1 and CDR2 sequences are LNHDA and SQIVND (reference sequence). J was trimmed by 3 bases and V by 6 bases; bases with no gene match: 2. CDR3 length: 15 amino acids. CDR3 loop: CASRGLAGGIYEQYF. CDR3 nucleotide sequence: TGTGCCAGTAGGGGACTAGCGGGAGGGATCTACGAGCAGTACTTC.

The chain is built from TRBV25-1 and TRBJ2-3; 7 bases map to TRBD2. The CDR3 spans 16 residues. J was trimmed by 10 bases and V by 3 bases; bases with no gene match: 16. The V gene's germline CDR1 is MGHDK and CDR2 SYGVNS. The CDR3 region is CASSDLGVGSGEAQYF. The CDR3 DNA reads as TGTGCCAGCAGTGACTTGGGCGTAGGAAGCGGGGAAGCGCAGTATTTT. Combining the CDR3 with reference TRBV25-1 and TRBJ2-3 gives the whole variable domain EADIYQTPRYLVIGTGKKITLECSQTMGHDKMYWYQQDPGMELHLIHYSYGVNSTEKGDLSSESTVSRIRTEHFPLTLESARPSHTSQYLCASSDLGVGSGEAQYFGPGTRLTVL.

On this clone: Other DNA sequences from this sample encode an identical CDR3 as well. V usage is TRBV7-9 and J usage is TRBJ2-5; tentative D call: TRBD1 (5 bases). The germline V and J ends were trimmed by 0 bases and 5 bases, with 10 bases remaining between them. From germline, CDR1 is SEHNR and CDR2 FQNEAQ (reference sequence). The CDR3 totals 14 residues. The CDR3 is CASSLAGAGETQYF. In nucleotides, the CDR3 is TGTGCCAGCAGCTTAGCTGGGGCCGGGGAGACCCAGTACTTC.

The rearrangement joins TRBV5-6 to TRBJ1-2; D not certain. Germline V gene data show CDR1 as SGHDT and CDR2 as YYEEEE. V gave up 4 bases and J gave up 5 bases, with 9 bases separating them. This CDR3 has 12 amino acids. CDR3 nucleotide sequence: TGTGCCAGCAGCCCTGATGGGTATGGCTACACCTTC. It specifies CASSPDGYGYTF. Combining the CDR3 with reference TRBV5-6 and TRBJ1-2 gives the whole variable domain DAGVTQSPTHLIKTRGQQVTLRCSPKSGHDTVSWYQQALGQGPQFIFQYYEEEERQRGNFPDRFSGHQFPNYSSELNVNALLLGDSALYLCASSPDGYGYTFGSGTRLTVV.

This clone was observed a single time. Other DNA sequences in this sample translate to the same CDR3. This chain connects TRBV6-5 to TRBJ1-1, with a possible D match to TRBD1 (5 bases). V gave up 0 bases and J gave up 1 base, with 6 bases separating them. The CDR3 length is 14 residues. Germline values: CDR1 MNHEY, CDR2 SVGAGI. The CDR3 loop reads CASSYSQGNTEAFF. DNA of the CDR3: TGTGCCAGCAGTTACTCGCAGGGGAACACTGAAGCTTTCTTT.

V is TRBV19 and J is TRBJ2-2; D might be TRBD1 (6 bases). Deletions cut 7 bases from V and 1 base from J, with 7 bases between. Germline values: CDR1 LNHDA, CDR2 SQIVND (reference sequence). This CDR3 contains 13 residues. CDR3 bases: TGTGCCAGTACGACAGGGAACACCGGGGAGCTGTTTTTT. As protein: CASTTGNTGELFF. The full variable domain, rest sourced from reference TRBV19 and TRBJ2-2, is DGGITQSPKYLFRKEGQNVTLSCEQNLNHDAMYWYRQDPGQGLRLIYYSQIVNDFQKGDIAEGYSVSREKKESFPLTVTSAQKNPTAFYLCASTTGNTGELFFGEGSRLTVL.

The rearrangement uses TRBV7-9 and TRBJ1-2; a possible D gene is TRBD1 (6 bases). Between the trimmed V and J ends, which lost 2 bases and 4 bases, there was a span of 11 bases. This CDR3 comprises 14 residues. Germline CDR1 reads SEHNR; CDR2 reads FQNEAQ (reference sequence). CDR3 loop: CASSLQGRPYGYTF. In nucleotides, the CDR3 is TGTGCCAGCAGCTTACAGGGGAGACCCTATGGCTACACCTTC.

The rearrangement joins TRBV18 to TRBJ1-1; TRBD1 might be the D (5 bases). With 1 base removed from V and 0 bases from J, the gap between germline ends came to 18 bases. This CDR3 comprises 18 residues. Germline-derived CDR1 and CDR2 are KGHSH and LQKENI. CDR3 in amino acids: CASSPQDQGRLMNTEAFF. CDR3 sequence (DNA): TGTGCCAGCTCACCACAGGATCAGGGCCGCCTTATGAACACTGAAGCTTTCTTT.

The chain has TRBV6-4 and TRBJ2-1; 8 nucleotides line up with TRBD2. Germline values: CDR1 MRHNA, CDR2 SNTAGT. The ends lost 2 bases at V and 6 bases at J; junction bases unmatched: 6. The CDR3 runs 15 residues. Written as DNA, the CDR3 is TGTGCCAGCAGTGACGCTAGCGGGCAGGGCAATGAGCAGTTCTTC. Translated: CASSDASGQGNEQFF.

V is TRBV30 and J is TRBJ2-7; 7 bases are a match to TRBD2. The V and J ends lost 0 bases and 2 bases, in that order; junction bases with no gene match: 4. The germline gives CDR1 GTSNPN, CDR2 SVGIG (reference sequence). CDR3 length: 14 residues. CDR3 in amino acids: CAWSVREGPYEQYF. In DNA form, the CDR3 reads TGTGCCTGGAGTGTAAGGGAGGGGCCCTACGAGCAGTACTTC.

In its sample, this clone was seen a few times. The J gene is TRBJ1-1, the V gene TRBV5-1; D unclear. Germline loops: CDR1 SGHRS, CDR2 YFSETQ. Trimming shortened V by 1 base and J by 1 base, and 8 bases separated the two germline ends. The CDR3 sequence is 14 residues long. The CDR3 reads CASSLPTANTEAFF. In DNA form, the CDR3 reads TGCGCCAGCAGCTTGCCGACTGCGAACACTGAAGCTTTCTTT.

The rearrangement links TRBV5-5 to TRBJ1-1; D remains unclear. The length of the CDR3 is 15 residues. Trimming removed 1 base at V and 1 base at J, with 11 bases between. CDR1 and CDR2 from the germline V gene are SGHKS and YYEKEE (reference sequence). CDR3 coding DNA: TGTGCCAGCAGCTTGTTAACCGCAGCGAACACTGAAGCTTTCTTT. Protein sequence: CASSLLTAANTEAFF. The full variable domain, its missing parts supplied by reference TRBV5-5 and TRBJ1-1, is DAGVTQSPTHLIKTRGQQVTLRCSPISGHKSVSWYQQVLGQGPQFIFQYYEKEERGRGNFPDRFSARQFPNYSSELNVNALLLGDSALYLCASSLLTAANTEAFFGQGTRLTVV.

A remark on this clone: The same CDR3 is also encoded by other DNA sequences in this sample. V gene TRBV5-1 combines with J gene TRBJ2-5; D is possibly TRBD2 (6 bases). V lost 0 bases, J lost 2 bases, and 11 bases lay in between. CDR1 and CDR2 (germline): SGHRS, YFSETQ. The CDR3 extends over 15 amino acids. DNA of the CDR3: TGCGCCAGCAGCTTGGCTTCGAGCGGGCAAGAGACCCAGTACTTC. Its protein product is CASSLASSGQETQYF.

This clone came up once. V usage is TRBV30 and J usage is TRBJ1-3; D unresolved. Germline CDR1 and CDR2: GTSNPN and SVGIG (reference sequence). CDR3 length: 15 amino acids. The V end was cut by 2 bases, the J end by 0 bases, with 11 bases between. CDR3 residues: CAWSSDGYSGNTIYF. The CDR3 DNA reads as TGTGCCTGGAGTTCGGACGGGTACTCTGGAAACACCATATATTTT.

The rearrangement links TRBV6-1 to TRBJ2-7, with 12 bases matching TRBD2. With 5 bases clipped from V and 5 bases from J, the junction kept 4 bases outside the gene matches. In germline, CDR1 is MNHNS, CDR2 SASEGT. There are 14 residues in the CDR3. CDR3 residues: CASSLAGGFNEQYF. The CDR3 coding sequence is TGTGCCAGCAGTCTAGCGGGAGGGTTCAACGAGCAGTACTTC.

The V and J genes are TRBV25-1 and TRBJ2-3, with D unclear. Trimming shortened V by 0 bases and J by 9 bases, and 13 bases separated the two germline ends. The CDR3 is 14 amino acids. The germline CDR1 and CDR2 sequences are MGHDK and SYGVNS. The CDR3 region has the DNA TGTGCCAGCAGTGAATATGGCGGCGGCGTAACGCAGTATTTT. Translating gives CASSEYGGGVTQYF.

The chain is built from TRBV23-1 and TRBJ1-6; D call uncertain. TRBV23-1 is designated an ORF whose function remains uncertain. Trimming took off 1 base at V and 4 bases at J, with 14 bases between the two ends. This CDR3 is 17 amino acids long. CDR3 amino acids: CASSQYKPHGYNSPLHF. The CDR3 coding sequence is TGCGCCAGCAGTCAATATAAGCCTCACGGGTATAATTCACCCCTCCACTTT.

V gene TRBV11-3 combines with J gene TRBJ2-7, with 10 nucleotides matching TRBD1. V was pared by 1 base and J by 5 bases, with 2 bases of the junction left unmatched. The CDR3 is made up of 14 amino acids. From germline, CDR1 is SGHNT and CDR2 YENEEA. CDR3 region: CASSLGGTGDEQYF. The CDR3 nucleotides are TGTGCCAGCAGCTTAGGTGGGACAGGGGACGAGCAGTACTTC.

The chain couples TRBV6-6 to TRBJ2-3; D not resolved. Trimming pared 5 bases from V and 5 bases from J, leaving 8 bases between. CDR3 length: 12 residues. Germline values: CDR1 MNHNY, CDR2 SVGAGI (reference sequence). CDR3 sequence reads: CASSRSRDTQYF. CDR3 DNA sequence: TGTGCCAGCAGTCGTAGTAGAGATACGCAGTATTTT.

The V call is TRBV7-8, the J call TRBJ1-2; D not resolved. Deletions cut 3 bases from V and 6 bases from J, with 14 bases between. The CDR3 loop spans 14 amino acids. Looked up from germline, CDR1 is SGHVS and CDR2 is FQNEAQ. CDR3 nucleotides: TGTGCCAGCAGCTTTTTATCCCACCCCAATGGCTACACCTTC. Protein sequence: CASSFLSHPNGYTF.